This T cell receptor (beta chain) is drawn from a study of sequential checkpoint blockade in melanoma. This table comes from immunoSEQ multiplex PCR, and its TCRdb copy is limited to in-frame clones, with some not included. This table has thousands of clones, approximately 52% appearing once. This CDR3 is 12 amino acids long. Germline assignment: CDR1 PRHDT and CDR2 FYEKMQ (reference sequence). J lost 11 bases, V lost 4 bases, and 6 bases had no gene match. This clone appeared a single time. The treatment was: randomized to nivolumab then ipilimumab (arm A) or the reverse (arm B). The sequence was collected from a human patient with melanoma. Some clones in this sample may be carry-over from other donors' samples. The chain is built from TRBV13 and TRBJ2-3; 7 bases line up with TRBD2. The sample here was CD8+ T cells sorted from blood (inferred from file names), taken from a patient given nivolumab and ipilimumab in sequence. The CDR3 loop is CASSSSGLEQYF. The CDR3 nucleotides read TGTGCCAGCAGCTCTAGCGGTCTAGAGCAGTATTTT.